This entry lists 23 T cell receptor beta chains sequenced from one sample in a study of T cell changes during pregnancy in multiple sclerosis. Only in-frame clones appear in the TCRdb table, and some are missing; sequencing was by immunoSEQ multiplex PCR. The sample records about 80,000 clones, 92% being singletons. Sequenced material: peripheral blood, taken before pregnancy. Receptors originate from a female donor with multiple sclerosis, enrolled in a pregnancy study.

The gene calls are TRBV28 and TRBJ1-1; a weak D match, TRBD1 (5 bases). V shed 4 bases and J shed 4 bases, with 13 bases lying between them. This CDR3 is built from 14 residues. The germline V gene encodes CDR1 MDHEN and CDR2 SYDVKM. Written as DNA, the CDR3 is TGTGCCAGCAGTTCCATCGGCCAGGGCACTGAAGCTTTCTTT. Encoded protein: CASSSIGQGTEAFF.

Here the CDR3 reads CASSGHRGYPRNSPLHF. CDR3 in DNA: TGTGCCAGCAGTGGCCACCGGGGGTACCCTAGGAATTCACCCCTCCACTTT. The J gene is TRBJ1-6, the V gene TRBV6-4; possible D gene TRBD1, 5 bases. Germline V gene lookup returns CDR1 MRHNA and CDR2 SNTAGT. V lost 4 bases to trimming and J lost 7 bases, with 20 bases between them. This CDR3 region has 17 residues.

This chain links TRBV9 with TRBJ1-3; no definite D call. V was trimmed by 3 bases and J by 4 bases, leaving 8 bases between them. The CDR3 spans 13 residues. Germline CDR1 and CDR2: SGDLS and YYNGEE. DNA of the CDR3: TGTGCCAGCAGCGACAGAAACGGAAACACCATATATTTT. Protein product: CASSDRNGNTIYF.

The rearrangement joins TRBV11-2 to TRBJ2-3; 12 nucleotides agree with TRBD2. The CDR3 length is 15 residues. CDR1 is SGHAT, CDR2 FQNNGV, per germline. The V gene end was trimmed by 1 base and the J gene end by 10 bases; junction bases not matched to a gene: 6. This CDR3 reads CASSLGASGGAAQYF. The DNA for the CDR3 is TGTGCCAGCAGCTTAGGGGCTAGCGGGGGGGCGGCGCAGTATTTT.

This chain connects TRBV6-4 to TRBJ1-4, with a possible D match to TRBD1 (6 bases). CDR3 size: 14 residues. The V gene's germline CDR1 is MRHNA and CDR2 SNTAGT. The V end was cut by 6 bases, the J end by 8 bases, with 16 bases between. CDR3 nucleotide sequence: TGTGCCAGCAGGCTCACAGGGTTGAGGGAAAAACTGTTTTTT. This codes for CASRLTGLREKLFF.

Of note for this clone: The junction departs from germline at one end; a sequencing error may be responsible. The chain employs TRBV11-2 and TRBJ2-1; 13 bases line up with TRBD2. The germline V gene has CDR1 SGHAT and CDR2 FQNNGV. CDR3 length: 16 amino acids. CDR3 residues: CASSLGLAGGYDEQFF. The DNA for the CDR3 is TGTGCCAGCAGCTTAGGACTAGCGGGGGGCTACGATGAGCAGTTCTTC.

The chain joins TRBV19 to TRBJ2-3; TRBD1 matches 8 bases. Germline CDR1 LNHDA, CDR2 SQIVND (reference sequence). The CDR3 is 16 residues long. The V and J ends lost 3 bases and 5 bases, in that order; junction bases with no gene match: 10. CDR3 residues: CASSIRTGSSEDTQYF. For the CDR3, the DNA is TGTGCCAGTAGTATTCGGACAGGGTCAAGTGAAGATACGCAGTATTTT.

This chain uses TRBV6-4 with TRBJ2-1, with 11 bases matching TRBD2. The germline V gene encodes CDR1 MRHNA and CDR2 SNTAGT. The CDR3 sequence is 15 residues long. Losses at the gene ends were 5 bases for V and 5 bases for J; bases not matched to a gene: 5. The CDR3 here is CASSTGTSGNNEQFF. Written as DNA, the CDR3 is TGTGCCAGCAGTACCGGGACTAGCGGAAACAATGAGCAGTTCTTC.

DNA for the CDR3: TGTGCCTCCCGGACTAGGTGGGGTACTGAAGCTTTCTTT. Translated, it gives CASRTRWGTEAFF. This chain connects TRBV30 to TRBJ1-1; unclear D gene. The germline V and J ends were trimmed by 7 bases and 5 bases, with 17 bases remaining between them. This CDR3 has 13 amino acids. Germline loops: CDR1 GTSNPN, CDR2 SVGIG (reference sequence).

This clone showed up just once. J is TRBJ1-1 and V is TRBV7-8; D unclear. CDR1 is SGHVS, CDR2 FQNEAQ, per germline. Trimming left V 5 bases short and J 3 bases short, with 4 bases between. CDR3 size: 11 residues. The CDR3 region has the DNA TGTGCCAGCAGCCAGGACACTGAAGCTTTCTTT. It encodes CASSQDTEAFF.

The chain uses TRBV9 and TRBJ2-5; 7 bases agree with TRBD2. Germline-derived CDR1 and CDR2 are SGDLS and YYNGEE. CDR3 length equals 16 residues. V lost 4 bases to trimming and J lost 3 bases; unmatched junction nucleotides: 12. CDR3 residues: CASSSDPGLLKETQYF. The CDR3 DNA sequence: TGTGCCAGCAGCTCGGACCCGGGACTACTAAAAGAGACCCAGTACTTC.

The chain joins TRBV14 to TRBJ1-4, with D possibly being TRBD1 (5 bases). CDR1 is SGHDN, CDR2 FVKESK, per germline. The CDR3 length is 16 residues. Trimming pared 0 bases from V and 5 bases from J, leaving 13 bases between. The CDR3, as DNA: TGTGCCAGCAGCCAAGATCGGGACTTAAAAAATGAAAAACTGTTTTTT. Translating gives CASSQDRDLKNEKLFF.

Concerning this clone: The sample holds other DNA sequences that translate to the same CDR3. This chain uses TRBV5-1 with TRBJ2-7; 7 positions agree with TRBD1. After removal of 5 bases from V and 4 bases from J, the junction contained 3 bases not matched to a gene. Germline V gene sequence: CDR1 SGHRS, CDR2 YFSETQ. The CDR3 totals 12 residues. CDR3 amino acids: CASSSGGYEQYF. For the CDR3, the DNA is TGCGCCAGCAGTTCAGGGGGTTACGAGCAGTACTTC.

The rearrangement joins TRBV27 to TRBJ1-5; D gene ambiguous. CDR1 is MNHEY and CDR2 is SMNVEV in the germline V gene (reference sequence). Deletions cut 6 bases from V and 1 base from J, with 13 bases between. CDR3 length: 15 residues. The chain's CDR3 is CASSPQVLSNQPQHF. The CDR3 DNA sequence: TGTGCCAGCAGCCCCCAGGTTCTGAGCAATCAGCCCCAGCATTTT.

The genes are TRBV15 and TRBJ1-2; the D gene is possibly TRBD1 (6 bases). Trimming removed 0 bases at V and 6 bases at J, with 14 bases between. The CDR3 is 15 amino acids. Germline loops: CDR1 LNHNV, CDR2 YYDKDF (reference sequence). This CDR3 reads CATSRELQGLDGYTF. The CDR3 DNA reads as TGTGCCACCAGCAGAGAGCTTCAGGGGCTAGATGGCTACACCTTC.

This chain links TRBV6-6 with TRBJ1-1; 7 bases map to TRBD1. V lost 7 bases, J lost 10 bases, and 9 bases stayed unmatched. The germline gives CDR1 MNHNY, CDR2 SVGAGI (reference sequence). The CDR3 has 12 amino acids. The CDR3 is CASNPLDRAAFF. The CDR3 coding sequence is TGTGCCAGCAACCCCCTCGACAGGGCAGCTTTCTTT.

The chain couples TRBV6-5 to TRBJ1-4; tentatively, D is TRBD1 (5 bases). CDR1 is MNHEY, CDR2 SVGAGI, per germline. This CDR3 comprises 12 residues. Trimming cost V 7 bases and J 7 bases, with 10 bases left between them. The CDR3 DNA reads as TGTGCCAGCACTTCAAGGGGTGAAAAACTGTTTTTT. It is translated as CASTSRGEKLFF.

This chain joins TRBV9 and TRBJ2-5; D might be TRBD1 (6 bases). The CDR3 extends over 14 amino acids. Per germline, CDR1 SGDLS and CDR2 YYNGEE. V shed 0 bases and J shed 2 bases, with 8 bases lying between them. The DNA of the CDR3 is TGTGCCAGCAGCGTAGGGACAGTACAAGAGACCCAGTACTTC. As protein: CASSVGTVQETQYF.

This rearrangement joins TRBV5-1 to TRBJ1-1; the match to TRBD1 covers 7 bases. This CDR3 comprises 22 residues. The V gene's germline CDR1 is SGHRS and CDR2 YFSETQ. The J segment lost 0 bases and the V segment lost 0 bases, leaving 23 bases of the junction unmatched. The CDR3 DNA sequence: TGCGCCAGCAGCTTGGGGAAAGGGGGCTTGGCTGCCCTGAACCGACTGAACACTGAAGCTTTCTTT. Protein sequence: CASSLGKGGLAALNRLNTEAFF.

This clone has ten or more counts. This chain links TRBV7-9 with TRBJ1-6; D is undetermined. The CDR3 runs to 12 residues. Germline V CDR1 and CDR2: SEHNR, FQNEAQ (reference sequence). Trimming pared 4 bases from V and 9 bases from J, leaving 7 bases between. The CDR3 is CASSSARSPLHF. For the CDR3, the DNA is TGTGCCAGCAGCTCAGCGCGTTCACCCCTCCACTTT.

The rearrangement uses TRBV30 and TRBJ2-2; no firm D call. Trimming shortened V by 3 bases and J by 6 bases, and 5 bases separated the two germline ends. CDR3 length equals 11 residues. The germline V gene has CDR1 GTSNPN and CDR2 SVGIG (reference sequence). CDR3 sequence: CAWRFSGELFF. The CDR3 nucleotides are TGTGCCTGGAGGTTCTCCGGGGAGCTGTTTTTT.

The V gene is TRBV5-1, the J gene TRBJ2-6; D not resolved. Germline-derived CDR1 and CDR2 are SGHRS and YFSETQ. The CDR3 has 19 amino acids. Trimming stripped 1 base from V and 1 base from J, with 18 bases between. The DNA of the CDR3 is TGCGCCAGCAGCTTGAGCTCATATCCTACTGCTTCTGGGGCCAACGTCCTGACTTTC. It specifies CASSLSSYPTASGANVLTF.

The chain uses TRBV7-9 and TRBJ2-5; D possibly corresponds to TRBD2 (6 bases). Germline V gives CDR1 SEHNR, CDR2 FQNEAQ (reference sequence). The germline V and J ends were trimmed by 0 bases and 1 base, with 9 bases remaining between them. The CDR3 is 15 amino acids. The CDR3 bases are TGTGCCAGCAGCTTAGCGCGGGGTCTCCAAGAGACCCAGTACTTC. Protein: CASSLARGLQETQYF.